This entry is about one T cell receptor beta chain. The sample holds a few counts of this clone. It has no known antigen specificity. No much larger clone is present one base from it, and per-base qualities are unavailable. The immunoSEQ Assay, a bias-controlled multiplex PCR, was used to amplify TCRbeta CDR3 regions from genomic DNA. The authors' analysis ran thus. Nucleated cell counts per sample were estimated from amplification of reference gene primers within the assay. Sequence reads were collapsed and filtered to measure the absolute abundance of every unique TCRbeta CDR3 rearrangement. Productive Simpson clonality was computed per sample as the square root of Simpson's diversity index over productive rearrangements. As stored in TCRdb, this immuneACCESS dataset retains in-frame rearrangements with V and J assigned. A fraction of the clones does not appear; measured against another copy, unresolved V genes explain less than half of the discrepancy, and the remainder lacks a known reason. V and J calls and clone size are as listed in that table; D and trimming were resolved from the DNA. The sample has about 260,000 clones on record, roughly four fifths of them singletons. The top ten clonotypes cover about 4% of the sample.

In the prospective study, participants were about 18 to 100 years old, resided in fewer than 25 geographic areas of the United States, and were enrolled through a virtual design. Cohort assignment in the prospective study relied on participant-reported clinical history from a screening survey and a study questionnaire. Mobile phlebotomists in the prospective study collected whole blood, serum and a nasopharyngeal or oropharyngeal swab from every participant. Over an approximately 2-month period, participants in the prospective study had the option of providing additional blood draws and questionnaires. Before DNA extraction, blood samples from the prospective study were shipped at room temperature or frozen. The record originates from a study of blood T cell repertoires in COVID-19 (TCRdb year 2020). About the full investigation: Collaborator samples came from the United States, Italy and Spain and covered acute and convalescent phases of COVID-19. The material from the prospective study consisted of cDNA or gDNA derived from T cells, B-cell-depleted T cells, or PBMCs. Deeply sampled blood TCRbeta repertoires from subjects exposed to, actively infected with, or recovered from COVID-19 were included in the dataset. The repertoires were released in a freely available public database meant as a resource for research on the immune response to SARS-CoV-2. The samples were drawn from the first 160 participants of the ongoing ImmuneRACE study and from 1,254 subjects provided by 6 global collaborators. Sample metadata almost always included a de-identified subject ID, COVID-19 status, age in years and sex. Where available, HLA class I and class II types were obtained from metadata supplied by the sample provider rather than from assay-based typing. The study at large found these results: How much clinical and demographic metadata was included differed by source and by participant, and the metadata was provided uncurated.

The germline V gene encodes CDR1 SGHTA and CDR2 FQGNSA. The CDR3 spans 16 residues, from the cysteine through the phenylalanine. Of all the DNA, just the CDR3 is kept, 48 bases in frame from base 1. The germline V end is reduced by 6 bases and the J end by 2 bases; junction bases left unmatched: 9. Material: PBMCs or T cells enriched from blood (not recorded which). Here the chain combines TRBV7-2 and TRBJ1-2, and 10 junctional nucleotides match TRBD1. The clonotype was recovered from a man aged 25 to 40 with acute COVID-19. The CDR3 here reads CASSQNPGQGNYGYTF. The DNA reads TGTGCCAGCAGTCAAAATCCGGGACAGGGGAACTATGGCTACACCTTC.